The present TCR beta chain was sequenced within a study of CD8 T cells in Susac syndrome. The RNA, 0.5 to 1 ug, was put through reverse transcription using random hexamers. By means of immunoSEQ multiplex PCR, TCR beta CDR3 spanning 54 Vbeta and 13 Jbeta underwent amplification. TCRdb re-called the immunoSEQ multiplex PCR reads through MiXCR, storing one row per CDR3 protein. The repertoire consists of over 150,000 distinct CDR3 sequences, with 90% to 95% occurring once and the leading ten covering 0.093%. TCR beta sequencing was performed on blood CD8+ and CD4+ T cells. The V end was cut by 4 bases, the J end by 5 bases, with 14 bases between. The length of the CDR3 is 13 residues. CDR1 is SQVTM and CDR2 is ANQGSEA in the germline V gene.

The sequencing input was CD4+ T cells from PBMCs. This chain connects TRBV29-1 to TRBJ2-5; tentatively, D is TRBD2 (5 bases). This clonotype was sampled from a human donor with multiple sclerosis. This CDR3 is CSVGLSGSETQYF. CDR3 nucleotides: TGCAGCGTTGGACTATCGGGGAGCGAGACCCAGTACTTC. The complete variable domain, with remaining parts taken from reference TRBV29-1 and TRBJ2-5, reads SAVISQKPSRDICQRGTSLTIQCQVDSQVTMMFWYRQQPGQSLTLIATANQGSEATYESGFVIDKFPISRPNLTFSTLTVSNMSPEDSSIYLCSVGLSGSETQYFGPGTRLLVL.